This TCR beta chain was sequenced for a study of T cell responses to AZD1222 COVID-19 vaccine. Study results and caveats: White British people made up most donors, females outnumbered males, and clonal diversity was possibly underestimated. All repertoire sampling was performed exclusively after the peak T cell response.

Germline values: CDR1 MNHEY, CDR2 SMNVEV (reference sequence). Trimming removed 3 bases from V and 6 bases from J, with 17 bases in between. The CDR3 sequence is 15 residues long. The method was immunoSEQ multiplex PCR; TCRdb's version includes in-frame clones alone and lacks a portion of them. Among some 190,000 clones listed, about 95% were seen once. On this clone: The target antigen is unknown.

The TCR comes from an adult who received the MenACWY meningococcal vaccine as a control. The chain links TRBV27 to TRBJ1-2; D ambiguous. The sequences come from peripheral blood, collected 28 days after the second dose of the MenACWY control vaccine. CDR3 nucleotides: TGTGCCAGCAGTTTCGGTGTGGGTTTGATTGATGGCTACACCTTC. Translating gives CASSFGVGLIDGYTF.